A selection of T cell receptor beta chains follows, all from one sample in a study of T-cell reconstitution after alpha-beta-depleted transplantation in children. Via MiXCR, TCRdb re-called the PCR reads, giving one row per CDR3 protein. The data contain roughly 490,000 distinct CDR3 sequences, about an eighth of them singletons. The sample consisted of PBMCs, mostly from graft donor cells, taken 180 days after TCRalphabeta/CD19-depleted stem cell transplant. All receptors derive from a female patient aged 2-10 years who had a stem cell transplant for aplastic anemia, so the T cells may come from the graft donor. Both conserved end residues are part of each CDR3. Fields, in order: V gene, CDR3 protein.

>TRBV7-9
CASSRDGSPLHF
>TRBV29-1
CSVPSPGEGEQFF
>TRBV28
CASSLPRSSGRRADTQYF
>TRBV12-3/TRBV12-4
CASSFLPGANYGYTF
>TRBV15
CATSSPGIATSYEQYF
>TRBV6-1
CASRGELTTNEKLFF
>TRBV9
CASSVGTGGSPLHF
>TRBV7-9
CASSLIGGGVYQETQYF
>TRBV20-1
CSARDTVIRYNEQFF
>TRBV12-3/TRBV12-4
CASSLSQGIYNEQFF
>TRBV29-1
CSVVWDRHFYGYTF
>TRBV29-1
CSVVRGGGETQYF
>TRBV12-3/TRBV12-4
CASSLRTATNYGYTF
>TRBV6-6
CASSYSWGTEAFF
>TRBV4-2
CASSQEPGGGLEQYF
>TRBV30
CAWSVSQGYTEAFF
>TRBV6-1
CASSLNPGLLYYEQYF
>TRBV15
CATSRDQRGETQYF
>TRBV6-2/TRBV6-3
CASRMGTEAFF
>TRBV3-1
CASTSQGRETQYF
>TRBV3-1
CASSQGAGTSVNNEQFF
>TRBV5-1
CASSLAGQGAHKQYF
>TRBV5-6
CASSTGTGGADTQYF
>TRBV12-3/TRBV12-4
CASSLAQFGAEAFF
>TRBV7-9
CASSPQQGHTEAFF
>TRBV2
CASSTTGNTIYF
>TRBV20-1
CSAGLGSGSADEQYF
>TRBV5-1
CASSLANEQFF